These 2 T cell receptor beta chains were sequenced from one sample in a study of CD8 T cells in Susac syndrome. RNA was extracted with the RNeasy kit, and a quantity of roughly 0.5 to 1 ug was reverse transcribed using random hexamers. From the immunoSEQ multiplex PCR reads, TCRdb called clonotypes with MiXCR, one entry per CDR3 protein. The sample lists about 400,000 distinct CDR3 sequences, more than 80% occurring once. The sample consisted of CD8+ T cells from PBMCs. These receptors were taken from a human donor with multiple sclerosis.

The genes are TRBV20-1 and TRBJ1-2, with TRBD1 identical over 9 bases. CDR3 length: 16 amino acids. V was pared by 5 bases and J by 6 bases, with 16 bases of the junction left unmatched. Germline loops: CDR1 DFQATT, CDR2 SNEGSKA (reference sequence). The CDR3 DNA reads as TGCAGTGCTCCTAAATTAAACAGGGGGCGTCGAGATGGCTACACCTTC. Residues: CSAPKLNRGRRDGYTF.

CDR3 nucleotide sequence: TGTGCCAGTAGTCCTACAGCGGGAGTCTACAATGAGCAGTTCTTC. Translated, it gives CASSPTAGVYNEQFF. This rearrangement joins TRBV19 to TRBJ2-1; 8 nucleotides match TRBD2. The CDR3 runs 15 residues. Germline trimming cut 5 bases from V and 3 bases from J; bases unmatched to any gene: 6. Per the germline V gene, CDR1 is LNHDA and CDR2 is SQIVND (reference sequence).